This T cell receptor (beta chain) was identified during a study of T cell repertoires in cytomegalovirus infection. The wider study: Public TCR beta signature analysis indicated the presence of both CMV infection and matching HLA type.

V gave up 0 bases and J gave up 0 bases, with 12 bases separating them. Germline V lookup: CDR1 DFQATT, CDR2 SNEGSKA (reference sequence). CDR3 size: 15 residues. Points from the study as a whole: The cumulative frequency of public TCR beta families identified carriers of CMV plus the relevant HLA. Ex vivo, HLA-C-restricted CMV-specific TCR beta clonotypes prevailed over the rest of the response.

Only a few counts were recorded for this clonotype. The antigen remains undetermined. TCRdb processed the reads anew with MiXCR; each CDR3 protein has one entry. The sample yields around 740,000 distinct CDR3 sequences, 35% seen once. Sequences were obtained from PBMCs. The chain employs TRBV20-1 and TRBJ2-7; D possibly corresponds to TRBD1 (6 bases). The clonotype comes from a human donor in good health (CMV status not recorded). Some clones in this sample may be carry-over from other donors' samples. The CDR3 protein is CSARDRARGSYEQYF. The DNA of the CDR3 is TGCAGTGCTAGAGATAGGGCCAGGGGCTCCTACGAGCAGTACTTC.